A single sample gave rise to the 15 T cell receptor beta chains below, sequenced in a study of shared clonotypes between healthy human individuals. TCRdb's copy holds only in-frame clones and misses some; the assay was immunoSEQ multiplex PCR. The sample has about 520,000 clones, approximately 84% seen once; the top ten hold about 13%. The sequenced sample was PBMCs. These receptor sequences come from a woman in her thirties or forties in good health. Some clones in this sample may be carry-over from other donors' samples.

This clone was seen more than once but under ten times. The CDR3 bases are TGTGCCAGCAGTCCGGGAGACGTCACAGATACGCAGTATTTT. Protein product: CASSPGDVTDTQYF. This sequence joins TRBV6-5 and TRBJ2-3; D perhaps matches TRBD2 (6 bases). The CDR3 has 14 amino acids. CDR1 is MNHEY and CDR2 is SVGAGI in the germline V gene. V was clipped by 5 bases and J by 2 bases, with 11 bases between them.

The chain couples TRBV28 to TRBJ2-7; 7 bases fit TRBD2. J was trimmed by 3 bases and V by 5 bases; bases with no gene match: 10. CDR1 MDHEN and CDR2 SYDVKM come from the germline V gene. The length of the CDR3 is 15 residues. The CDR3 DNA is TGTGCCAGCAGTAGCGGAGGTCGGGGGGACTACGAGCAGTACTTC. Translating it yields CASSSGGRGDYEQYF.

The CDR3 loop is CASSLDQETQYF. Written as DNA, the CDR3 is TGTGCCAGCAGCTTAGACCAAGAGACCCAGTACTTC. The chain uses TRBV11-2 and TRBJ2-5; no firm D call. There are 12 residues in the CDR3. Trimming took off 0 bases at V and 1 base at J, with 0 bases between the two ends. Germline V gene sequence: CDR1 SGHAT, CDR2 FQNNGV. Together with reference TRBV11-2 and TRBJ2-5, the CDR3 gives the full variable domain: EAGVAQSPRYKIIEKRQSVAFWCNPISGHATLYWYQQILGQGPKLLIQFQNNGVVDDSQLPKDRFSAERLKGVDSTLKIQPAKLEDSAVYLCASSLDQETQYFGPGTRLLVL.

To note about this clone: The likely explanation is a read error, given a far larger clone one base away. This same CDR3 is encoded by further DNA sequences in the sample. The CDR3 protein is CASTPGGGIYQPQHF. The CDR3, as DNA: TGTGCCAGCACCCCGGGTGGTGGTATCTATCAGCCCCAGCATTTT. J is TRBJ1-5 and V is TRBV28; D not resolved. Germline V gene data show CDR1 as MDHEN and CDR2 as SYDVKM. This CDR3 spans 15 amino acids. Trimming stripped 7 bases from V and 5 bases from J, with 18 bases between.

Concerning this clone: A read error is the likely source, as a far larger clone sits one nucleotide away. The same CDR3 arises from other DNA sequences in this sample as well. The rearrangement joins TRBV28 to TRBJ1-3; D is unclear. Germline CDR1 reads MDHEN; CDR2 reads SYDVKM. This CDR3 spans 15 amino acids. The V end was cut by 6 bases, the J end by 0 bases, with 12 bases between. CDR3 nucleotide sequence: TGTGCCAGCAGCGACCGGGGAATCTCTGGAAACACCATATATTTT. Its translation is CASSDRGISGNTIYF.

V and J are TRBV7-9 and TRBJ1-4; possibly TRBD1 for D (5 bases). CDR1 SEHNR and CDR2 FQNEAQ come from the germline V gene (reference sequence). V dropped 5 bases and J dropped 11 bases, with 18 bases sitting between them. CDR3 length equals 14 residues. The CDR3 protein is CASSPTLGGEKLFF. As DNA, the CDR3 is TGTGCCAGCAGCCCAACCCTCGGAGGGGAGAAACTGTTTTTT.

The chain's CDR3 is CAWSHGGGYTF. CDR3 DNA sequence: TGTGCCTGGAGTCACGGGGGGGGCTACACCTTC. This sequence joins TRBV30 and TRBJ1-2; D is perhaps TRBD1 (5 bases). The V gene lost 2 bases and the J gene lost 8 bases, with 9 bases spanning the gap. Germline CDR1 GTSNPN, CDR2 SVGIG (reference sequence). The CDR3 runs to 11 residues.

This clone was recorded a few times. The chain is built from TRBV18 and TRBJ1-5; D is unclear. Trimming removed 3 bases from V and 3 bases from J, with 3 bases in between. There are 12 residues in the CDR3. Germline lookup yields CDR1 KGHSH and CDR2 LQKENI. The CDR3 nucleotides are TGTGCCAGCTCACCGGACAATCAGCCCCAGCATTTT. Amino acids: CASSPDNQPQHF.

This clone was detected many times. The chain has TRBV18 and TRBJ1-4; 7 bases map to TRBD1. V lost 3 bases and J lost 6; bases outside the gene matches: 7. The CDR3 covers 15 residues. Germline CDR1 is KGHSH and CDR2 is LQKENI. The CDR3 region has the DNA TGTGCCAGCTCACCGCCGACAGGGCTGGATGAAAAACTGTTTTTT. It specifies CASSPPTGLDEKLFF.

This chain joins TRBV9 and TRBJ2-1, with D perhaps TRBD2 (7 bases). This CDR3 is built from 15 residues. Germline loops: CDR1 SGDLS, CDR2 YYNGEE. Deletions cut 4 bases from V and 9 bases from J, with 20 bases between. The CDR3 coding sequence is TGTGCCAGCAGCCCCGGGGACCAGGGAGGGGGTGAGCAGTTCTTC. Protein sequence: CASSPGDQGGGEQFF.

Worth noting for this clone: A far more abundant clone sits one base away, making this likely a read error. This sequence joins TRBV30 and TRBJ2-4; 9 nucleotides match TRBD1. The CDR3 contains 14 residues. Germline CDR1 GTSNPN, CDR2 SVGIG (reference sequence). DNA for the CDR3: TGTGCCTCCGACAGGGGGACGTCGGAAAACATTCGGTACTTC. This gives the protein CASDRGTSENIRYF. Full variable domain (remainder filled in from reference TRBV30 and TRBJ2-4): SQTIHQWPATLVQPVGSPLSLECTVEGTSNPNLYWYRQAAGRGLQLLFYSVGIGQISSEVPQNLSASRPQDRQFILSSKKLLLSDSGFYLCASDRGTSENIRYFGAGTRLSVL.

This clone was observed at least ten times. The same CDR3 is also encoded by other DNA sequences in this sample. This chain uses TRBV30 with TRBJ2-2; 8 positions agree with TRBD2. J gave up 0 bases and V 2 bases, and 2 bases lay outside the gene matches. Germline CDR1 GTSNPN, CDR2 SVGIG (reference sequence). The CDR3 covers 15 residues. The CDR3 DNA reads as TGTGCCTGGAGTCCGGGACTAGCGAACACCGGGGAGCTGTTTTTT. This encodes CAWSPGLANTGELFF.

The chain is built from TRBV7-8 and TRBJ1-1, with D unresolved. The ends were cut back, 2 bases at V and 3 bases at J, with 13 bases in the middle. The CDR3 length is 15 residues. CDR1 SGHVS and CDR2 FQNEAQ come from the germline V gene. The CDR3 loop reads CASSLFAARHTEAFF. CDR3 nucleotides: TGTGCCAGCAGCTTATTTGCGGCTAGACACACTGAAGCTTTCTTT.

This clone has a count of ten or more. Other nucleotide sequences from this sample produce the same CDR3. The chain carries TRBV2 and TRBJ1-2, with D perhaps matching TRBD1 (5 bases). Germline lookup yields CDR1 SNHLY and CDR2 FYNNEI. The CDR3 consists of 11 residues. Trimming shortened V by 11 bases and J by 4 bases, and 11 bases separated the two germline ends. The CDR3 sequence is CALGRGYGYTF. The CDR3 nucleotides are TGTGCCCTCGGGAGGGGCTATGGCTACACCTTC.

The CDR3 coding sequence is TGCAGCGGCGCGCCGGGTCGCGGCTACGAGCAGTACTTC. Translation: CSGAPGRGYEQYF. The chain is built from TRBV29-1 and TRBJ2-7, with D unclear. V lost 7 bases, J lost 3 bases, and 16 bases lay in between. Germline values: CDR1 SQVTM, CDR2 ANQGSEA. The CDR3 runs to 13 residues.